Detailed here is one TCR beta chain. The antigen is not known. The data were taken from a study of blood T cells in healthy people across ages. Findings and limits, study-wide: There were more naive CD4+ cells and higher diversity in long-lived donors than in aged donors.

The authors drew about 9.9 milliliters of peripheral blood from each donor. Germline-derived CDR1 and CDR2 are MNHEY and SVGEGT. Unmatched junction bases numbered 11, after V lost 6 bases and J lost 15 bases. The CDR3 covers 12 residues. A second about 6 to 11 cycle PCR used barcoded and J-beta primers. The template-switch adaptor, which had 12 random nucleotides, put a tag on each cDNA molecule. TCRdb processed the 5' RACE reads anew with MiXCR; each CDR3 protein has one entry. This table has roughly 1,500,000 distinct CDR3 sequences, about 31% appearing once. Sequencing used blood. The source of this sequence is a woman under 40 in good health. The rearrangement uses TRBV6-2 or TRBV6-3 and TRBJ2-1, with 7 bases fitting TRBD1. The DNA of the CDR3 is TGTGCCAGCAGCCGGGGACAGACCCCACCGTTCTTC. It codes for CASSRGQTPPFF.